This note documents a single T cell receptor beta chain sequence. This clonotype appeared a few times. The antigen it binds to is not known. The sample holds no much larger clone one base away, and base qualities are not on file. The treatment or condition label, read with the paper, signifies: in vitro stimulation with specific CMV peptide epitopes to enrich CMV-specific T cells. The data derive from a study of T cell repertoires in cytomegalovirus infection (dated by TCRdb to the late 2010s). About the study as a whole: Peptide stimulations targeted recently identified HLA-C-restricted CMV epitopes, whose presentation resists viral immunomodulation, together with well-studied HLA-B-restricted epitopes. Because public TCR beta signatures pointed to carriage of CMV infection together with the matching HLA type, the HLA type of each donor mattered for the analysis. What the authors observed across the whole study: The ex vivo response was dominated by HLA-C-restricted CMV-specific TCR beta clonotypes, and the single most frequent clonotype in two of eight donors was supplied by these HLA-C-restricted clonotypes. Cumulative frequency of public TCR beta family members discriminated carriers of CMV infection plus the relevant HLA type in this cohort and an independent approximately 370-donor cohort.

Sequencing instrument: Illumina HiSeq 1500. TCRdb trimmed the raw reads at Q25, called clones with MiXCR and kept productive beta chains. Identical CDR3 protein sequences are pooled into one entry, listed with their most common genes and DNA. The sample profile shows over 95,000 distinct CDR3 sequences; roughly 30% of them were found once. 41% of the sample is held by the ten biggest clonotypes. At the junction V is shortened by 2 bases and J by 3 bases, with 8 bases in between. CDR1 LGHNT and CDR2 FRNRAP are derived from the germline V gene. From the cysteine through the phenylalanine, the CDR3 covers 13 amino acids. Kept here is only the CDR3 DNA, which spans 39 bases and is read in frame from base 1.

Rearrangement joined TRBV12-5 to TRBJ2-7, with the D call perhaps TRBD1 or TRBD2, as 5 bases match in each case. This sequence was found in a human donor in good health (CMV status not recorded). Some clones in this sample may be carry-over from other donors' samples. Sequencing was performed on CD8+ T cells from cultured PBMCs, taken from culture after CMV antigen stimulation. The CDR3 has the sequence CASGLWGNYEQYF. The bases are TGTGCTAGTGGTTTGTGGGGGAACTACGAGCAGTACTTC.